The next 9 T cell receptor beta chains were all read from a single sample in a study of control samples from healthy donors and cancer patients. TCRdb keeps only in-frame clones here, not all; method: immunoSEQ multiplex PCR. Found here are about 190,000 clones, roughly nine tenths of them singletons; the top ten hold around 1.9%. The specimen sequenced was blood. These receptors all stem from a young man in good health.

The CDR3 DNA is TGTGCCAGCAGACACAGGGGAAGCTCCTACAATGAGCAGTTCTTC. Amino acid sequence: CASRHRGSSYNEQFF. V and J are TRBV11-2 and TRBJ2-1, with 7 bases fitting TRBD1. V lost 6 bases, J lost 0 bases, and 5 bases stayed unmatched. CDR1 SGHAT and CDR2 FQNNGV come from the germline V gene. CDR3 length equals 15 residues.

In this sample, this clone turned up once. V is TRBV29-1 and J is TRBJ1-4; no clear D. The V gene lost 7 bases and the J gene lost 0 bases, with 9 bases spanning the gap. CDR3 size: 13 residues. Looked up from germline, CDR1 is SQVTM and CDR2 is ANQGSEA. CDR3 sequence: CSARSATNEKLFF. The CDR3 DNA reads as TGCAGCGCCCGGAGTGCAACTAATGAAAAACTGTTTTTT.

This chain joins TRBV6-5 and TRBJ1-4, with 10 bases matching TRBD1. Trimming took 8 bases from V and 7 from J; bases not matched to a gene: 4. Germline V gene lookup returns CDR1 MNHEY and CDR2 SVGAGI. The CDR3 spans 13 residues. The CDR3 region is CASGQGEAEKLFF. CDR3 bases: TGTGCCAGCGGACAGGGGGAGGCTGAAAAACTGTTTTTT.

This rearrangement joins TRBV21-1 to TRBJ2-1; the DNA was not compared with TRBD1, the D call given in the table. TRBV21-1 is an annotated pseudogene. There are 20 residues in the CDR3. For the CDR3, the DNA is TGTGCCAGCAGCGAATCGTACAGGGGGCGGGACGCGTTTGGCTACAATGAGCAGTTCTTC. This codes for CASSESYRGRDAFGYNEQFF.

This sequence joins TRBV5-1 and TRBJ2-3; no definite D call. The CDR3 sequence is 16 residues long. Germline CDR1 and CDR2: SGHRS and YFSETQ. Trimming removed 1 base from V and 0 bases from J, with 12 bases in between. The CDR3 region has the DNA TGCGCCAGCAGCTTGTTTACAGTCTCTAGCACAGATACGCAGTATTTT. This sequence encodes CASSLFTVSSTDTQYF.

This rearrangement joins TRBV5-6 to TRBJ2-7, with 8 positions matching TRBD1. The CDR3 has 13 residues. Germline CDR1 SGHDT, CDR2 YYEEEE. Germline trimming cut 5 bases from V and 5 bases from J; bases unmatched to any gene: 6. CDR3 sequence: CASSETGDDEQYF. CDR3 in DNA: TGTGCCAGCAGTGAGACAGGGGACGACGAGCAGTACTTC.

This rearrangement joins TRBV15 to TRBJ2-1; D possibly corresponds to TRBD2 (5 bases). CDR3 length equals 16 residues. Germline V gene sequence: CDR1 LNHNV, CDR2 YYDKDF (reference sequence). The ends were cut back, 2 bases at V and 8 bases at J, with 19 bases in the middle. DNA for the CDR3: TGTGCCACCAGCAGACCTAGGCTGGGCGGGTCCCATGAGCAGTTCTTC. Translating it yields CATSRPRLGGSHEQFF.

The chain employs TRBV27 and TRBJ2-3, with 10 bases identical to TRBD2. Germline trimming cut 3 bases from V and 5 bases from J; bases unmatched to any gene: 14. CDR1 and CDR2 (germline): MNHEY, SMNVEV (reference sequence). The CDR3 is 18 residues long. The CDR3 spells CASSFHLSSGGWRDTQYF. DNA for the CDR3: TGTGCCAGCAGTTTTCACCTTTCTAGCGGGGGCTGGCGAGATACGCAGTATTTT.

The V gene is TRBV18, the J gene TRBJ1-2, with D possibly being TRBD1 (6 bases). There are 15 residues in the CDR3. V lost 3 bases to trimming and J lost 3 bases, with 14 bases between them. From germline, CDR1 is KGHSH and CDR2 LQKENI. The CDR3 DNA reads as TGTGCCAGCTCACCCGGGAGAGGGGGAGACTATGGCTACACCTTC. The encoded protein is CASSPGRGGDYGYTF.